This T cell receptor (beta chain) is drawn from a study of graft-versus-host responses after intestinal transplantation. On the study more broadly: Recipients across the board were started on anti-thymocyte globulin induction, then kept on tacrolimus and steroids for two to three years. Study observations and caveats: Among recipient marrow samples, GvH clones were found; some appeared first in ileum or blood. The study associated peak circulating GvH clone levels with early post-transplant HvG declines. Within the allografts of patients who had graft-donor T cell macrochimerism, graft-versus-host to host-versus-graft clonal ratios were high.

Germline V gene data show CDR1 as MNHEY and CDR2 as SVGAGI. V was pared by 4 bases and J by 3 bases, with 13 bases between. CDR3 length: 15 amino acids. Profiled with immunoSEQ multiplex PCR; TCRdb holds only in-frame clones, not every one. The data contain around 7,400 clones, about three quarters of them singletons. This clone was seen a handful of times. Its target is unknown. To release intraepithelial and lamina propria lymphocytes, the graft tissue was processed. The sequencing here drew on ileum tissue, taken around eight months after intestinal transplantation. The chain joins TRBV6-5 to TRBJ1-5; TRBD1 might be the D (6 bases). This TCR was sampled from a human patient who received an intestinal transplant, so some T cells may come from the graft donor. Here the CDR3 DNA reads TGTGCCAGCAGTTTAACAGGGAACTACAATCAGCCCCAGCATTTT. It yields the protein CASSLTGNYNQPQHF.